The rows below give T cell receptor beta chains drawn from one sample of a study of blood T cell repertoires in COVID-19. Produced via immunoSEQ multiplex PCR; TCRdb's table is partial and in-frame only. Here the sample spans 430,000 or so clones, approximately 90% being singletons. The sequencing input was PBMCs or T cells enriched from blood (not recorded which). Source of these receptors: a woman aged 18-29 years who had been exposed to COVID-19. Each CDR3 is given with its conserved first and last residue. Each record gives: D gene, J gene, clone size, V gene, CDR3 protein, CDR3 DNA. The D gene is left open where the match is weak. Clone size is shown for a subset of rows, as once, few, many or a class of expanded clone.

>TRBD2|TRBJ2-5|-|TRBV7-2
CASSFLAGQETQYF
TGTGCCAGCAGCTTTCTAGCGGGACAAGAGACCCAGTACTTC
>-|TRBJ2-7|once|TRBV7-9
CASSQTAYEQYF
TGTGCCAGCAGCCAAACGGCCTACGAGCAGTACTTC
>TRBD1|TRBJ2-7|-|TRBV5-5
CASSYDRGLGYEQYF
TGTGCCAGCAGTTACGACAGGGGCTTAGGCTACGAGCAGTACTTC
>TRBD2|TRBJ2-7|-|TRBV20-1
CSAGDLAANYEQYF
TGCAGTGCTGGTGACCTAGCGGCGAACTACGAGCAGTACTTC
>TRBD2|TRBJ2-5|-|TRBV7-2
CASSLLAGGPVETQYF
TGTGCCAGCAGCTTGTTAGCGGGGGGGCCTGTAGAGACCCAGTACTTC
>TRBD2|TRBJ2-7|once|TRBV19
CASSLGTSGTYEQYF
TGTGCCAGTAGTCTTGGGACTAGCGGCACCTACGAGCAGTACTTC
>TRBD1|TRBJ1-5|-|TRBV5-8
CASSFRDRNQPQHF
TGTGCCAGCAGCTTCCGGGACAGAAATCAGCCCCAGCATTTT
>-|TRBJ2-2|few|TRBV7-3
CASSSQAGELFF
TGTGCCAGCAGCTCCCAGGCCGGGGAGCTGTTTTTT
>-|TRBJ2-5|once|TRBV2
CASSEGRGSETQYF
TGTGCCAGCAGTGAAGGTCGCGGATCAGAGACCCAGTACTTC
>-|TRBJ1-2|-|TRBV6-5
CASSSPSAGAYGYTF
TGTGCCAGCAGTTCCCCCTCCGCCGGTGCCTATGGCTACACCTTC
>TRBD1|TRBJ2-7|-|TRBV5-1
CASSPGDRDEQYF
TGCGCCAGCAGCCCCGGGGACAGGGACGAGCAGTACTTC
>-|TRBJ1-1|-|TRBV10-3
CAISPVIGTEAFF
TGTGCCATCAGTCCTGTTATCGGCACTGAAGCTTTCTTT
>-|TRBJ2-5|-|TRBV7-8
CASSVGYNGQETQYF
TGTGCCAGCAGCGTAGGATACAATGGCCAAGAGACCCAGTACTTC
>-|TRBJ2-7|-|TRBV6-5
CASRSAATSSYEQYF
TGTGCCAGCAGATCCGCGGCGACCAGCTCCTACGAGCAGTACTTC
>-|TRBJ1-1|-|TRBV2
CASRREQGQNTEAFF
TGTGCCAGCAGACGGGAACAGGGCCAGAACACTGAAGCTTTCTTT
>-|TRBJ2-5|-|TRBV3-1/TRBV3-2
CASSQRGTQETQYF
TGTGCCAGCAGCCAAAGGGGCACGCAAGAGACCCAGTACTTC
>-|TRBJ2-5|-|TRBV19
CASSPSTASHQYF
TGTGCCAGTAGTCCTTCGACAGCCTCCCACCAGTACTTC
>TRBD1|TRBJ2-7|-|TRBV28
CASSPPGQSYEQYF
TGTGCCAGCAGTCCGCCGGGACAGTCCTACGAGCAGTACTTC
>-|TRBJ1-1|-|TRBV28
CASSLGGGVATEAFF
TGTGCCAGCAGTTTGGGGGGGGGCGTTGCCACTGAAGCTTTCTTT
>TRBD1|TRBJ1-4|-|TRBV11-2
CASSRRWDSNEKLFF
TGTGCCAGCAGCCGCCGTTGGGACAGCAATGAAAAACTGTTTTTT
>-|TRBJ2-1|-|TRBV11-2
CASSAGTSSYNEQFF
TGTGCCAGCAGCGCCGGGACTTCCTCCTACAATGAGCAGTTCTTC
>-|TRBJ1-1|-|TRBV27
CASSLYSAGAEAFF
TGTGCCAGCAGTTTATATAGCGCAGGGGCTGAAGCTTTCTTT
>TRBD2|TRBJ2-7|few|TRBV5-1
CASSFASGKEEQYF
TGCGCCAGCAGCTTTGCTAGCGGGAAGGAGGAGCAGTACTTC
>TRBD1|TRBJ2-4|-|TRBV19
CASSIVWTGSPIQYF
TGTGCCAGTAGTATAGTTTGGACAGGTAGCCCGATTCAGTACTTC
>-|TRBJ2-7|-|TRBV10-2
CASIHQAGIYEQYF
TGCGCCAGCATACACCAAGCAGGGATCTACGAGCAGTACTTC
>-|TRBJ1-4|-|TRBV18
CASSPPGQGLNGVNEKLFF
TGTGCCAGCTCACCACCGGGTCAGGGGCTCAACGGGGTGAATGAAAAACTGTTTTTT
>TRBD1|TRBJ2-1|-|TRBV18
CASSLGQGVSYNEQFF
TGTGCCAGCTCCCTTGGACAGGGGGTCTCCTACAATGAGCAGTTCTTC
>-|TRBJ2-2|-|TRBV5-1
CASSSGTQYTGELFF
TGCGCCAGCAGCTCCGGGACACAATACACCGGGGAGCTGTTTTTT
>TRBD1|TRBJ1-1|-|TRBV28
CASSSLTGGYGEAFF
TGTGCCAGCAGCTCCCTGACAGGGGGTTACGGTGAAGCTTTCTTT
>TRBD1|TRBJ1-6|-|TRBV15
CATSRGQGEDSPLHF
TGTGCCACCAGCAGGGGACAGGGAGAAGATTCACCCCTCCACTTT
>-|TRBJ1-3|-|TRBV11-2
CASSSIQGSGNTIYF
TGTGCCAGCAGCTCGATACAGGGCTCTGGAAACACCATATATTTT
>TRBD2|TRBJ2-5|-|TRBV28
CASTEFGLAGGLGKETQYF
TGTGCCAGCACAGAGTTTGGACTAGCGGGAGGGCTTGGTAAAGAGACCCAGTACTTC
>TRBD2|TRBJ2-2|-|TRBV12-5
CASGLDGGEAELFF
TGTGCTAGTGGTTTGGACGGGGGGGAGGCGGAGCTGTTTTTT
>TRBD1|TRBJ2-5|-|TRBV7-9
CASSPVRDSKETQYF
TGTGCCAGCAGCCCAGTCCGGGACAGCAAAGAGACCCAGTACTTC
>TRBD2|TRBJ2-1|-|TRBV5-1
CASGRAAEEQFF
TGCGCCAGCGGGAGGGCCGCGGAGGAGCAGTTCTTC
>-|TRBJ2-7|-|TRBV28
CASRLRGLSYEQYF
TGTGCCAGCAGATTAAGGGGACTCTCCTACGAGCAGTACTTC
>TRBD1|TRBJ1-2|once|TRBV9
CASSGGQDSPWGYTF
TGTGCCAGCAGCGGGGGACAGGACTCTCCGTGGGGCTACACCTTC
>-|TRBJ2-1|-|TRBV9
CASSSRGASSYNEQFF
TGTGCCAGCAGCTCCAGAGGAGCGAGCTCCTACAATGAGCAGTTCTTC
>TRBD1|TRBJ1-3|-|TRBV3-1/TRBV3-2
CASSQLPGTASGNTIYF
TGTGCCAGCAGCCAACTCCCCGGGACAGCCTCTGGAAACACCATATATTTT
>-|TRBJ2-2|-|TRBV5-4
CASSLDGGVTGELFF
TGTGCCAGCAGCTTGGACGGGGGTGTCACCGGGGAGCTGTTTTTT
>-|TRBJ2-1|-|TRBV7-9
CASSLALRNEQFF
TGTGCCAGCAGCTTAGCCTTGCGAAATGAGCAGTTCTTC
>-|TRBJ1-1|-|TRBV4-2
CASSQDSAVNTEAFF
TGTGCCAGCAGCCAAGATTCGGCGGTTAACACTGAAGCTTTCTTT
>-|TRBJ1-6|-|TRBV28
CASSLDRNSPLHF
TGTGCCAGCAGCCTGGACAGAAATTCACCCCTCCACTTT
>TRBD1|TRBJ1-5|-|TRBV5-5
CASSLVGTGGYQPQHF
TGTGCCAGCAGCTTGGTGGGGACAGGGGGCTATCAGCCCCAGCATTTT
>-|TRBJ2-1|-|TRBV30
CAWSVGKGGSNEQFF
TGTGCCTGGAGTGTAGGGAAGGGGGGGAGCAATGAGCAGTTCTTC
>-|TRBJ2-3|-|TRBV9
CASSVEVGGADTQYF
TGTGCCAGCAGCGTAGAAGTGGGAGGCGCGGATACGCAGTATTTT
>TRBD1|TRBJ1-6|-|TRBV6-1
CASSELGTGGSPLHF
TGTGCCAGCAGTGAATTAGGGACAGGCGGTTCACCCCTCCACTTT
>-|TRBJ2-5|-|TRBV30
CAWSPNFPGETQYF
TGTGCCTGGAGTCCCAATTTCCCGGGAGAGACCCAGTACTTC
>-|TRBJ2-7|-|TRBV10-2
CASISLDNYEQYF
TGCGCCAGCATTTCACTCGACAACTACGAGCAGTACTTC
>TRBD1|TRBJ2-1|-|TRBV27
CASSLGTGRQRNNEQFF
TGTGCCAGCAGTTTAGGGACAGGCCGCCAACGAAACAATGAGCAGTTCTTC
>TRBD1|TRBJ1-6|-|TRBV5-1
CASSFTSGGSNSPLHF
TGCGCCAGCAGCTTCACCTCAGGGGGCAGCAATTCACCCCTCCACTTT
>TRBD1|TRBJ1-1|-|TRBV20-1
CSASGQGPDANTEAFF
TGCAGTGCCAGTGGACAGGGGCCCGACGCAAACACTGAAGCTTTCTTT
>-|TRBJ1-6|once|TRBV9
CASSGGGAGASPLHF
TGTGCCAGCAGCGGGGGAGGGGCAGGGGCTTCACCCCTCCACTTT
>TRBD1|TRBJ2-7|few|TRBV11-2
CASSPGTGPKYF
TGTGCCAGCAGCCCCGGGACAGGACCTAAGTACTTC
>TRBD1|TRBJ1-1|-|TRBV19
CASSILRTGVTEAFF
TGTGCCAGTAGTATACTCCGGACAGGAGTCACTGAAGCTTTCTTT
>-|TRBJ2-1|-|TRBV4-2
CASSQDGGTFGYNEQFF
TGTGCCAGCAGCCAAGACGGAGGGACTTTTGGGTACAATGAGCAGTTCTTC
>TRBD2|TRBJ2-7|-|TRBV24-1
CATSDSSWARSGRIYEQYF
TGTGCCACCAGTGATTCCTCATGGGCACGGAGCGGGAGAATCTACGAGCAGTACTTC
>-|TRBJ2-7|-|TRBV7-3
CASSLASSYEQYF
TGTGCCAGCAGCTTAGCCAGCTCCTACGAGCAGTACTTC
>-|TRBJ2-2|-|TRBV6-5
CASSYSRVAGELFF
TGTGCCAGCAGTTACTCTCGGGTTGCCGGGGAGCTGTTTTTT
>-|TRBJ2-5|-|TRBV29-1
CSVETGMGMETQYF
TGCAGCGTTGAAACAGGGATGGGAATGGAGACCCAGTACTTC